This TCR beta chain was sequenced for a study of blood T cell dynamics during melanoma immunotherapy (dated by TCRdb to about 2020). With respect to the entire study: Patients had metastatic melanoma and received first-line pembrolizumab or nivolumab plus ipilimumab as standard of care in the United Kingdom. The training cohort was made up of consecutive patients, while a further independent group of patients from the same centre was pooled to form an external validation set. To identify early correlates of response, the study profiled peripheral T cell receptor repertoires in patients with metastatic melanoma before and after one cycle of checkpoint inhibitor therapy.

Regarding this clone: Which antigen it targets is not known. No much larger clone exists at a distance of one base, and base qualities are not known.

This specimen's time point label, per the study, means: week 3, after first cycle of checkpoint inhibitor. Blood samples were collected before treatment (T0) and at week 3 (W3), after the first cycle of checkpoint blockade. Except for two patients with rapid clinical progression, response was assessed 12 weeks after the first infusion by RECIST 1.1; disease control meant complete response, partial response or stable disease. Patients were excluded for prior systemic cancer treatment, concomitant immunosuppressant therapy or synchronous other active malignancies. Both bulk PBMC and plasma cell-free DNA were sequenced for TCR beta so that circulating cells and T cell turnover could be tracked. Lymphoprep and SepMate tubes were used to isolate PBMC from blood, and red cell lysis was then performed. QIAamp DNA Blood Mini kits were used to extract DNA from PBMC and sorted T cell subsets. A fixed 350 ng of DNA was loaded for every bulk PBMC sample. Following the manufacturer instructions, the immunoSEQ TCRb Assay kit was used to amplify TCR beta CDR3 sequences from genomic DNA. The KAPA Library Quantification Kit for Illumina platforms was used to quantify the pooled libraries by qPCR. Pooled libraries were clustered at 0.6-1.1 pM and sequenced on an Illumina NextSeq 500. Per the authors' processing: TCR data were analyzed with immunoSEQ ANALYZER and the R LymphoSeq package. A rearrangement efficiency score was calculated as productive divided by the sum of productive and non-productive CDR3 sequences. Clonality was assessed using the Gini coefficient and diversity using the Renyi index at alpha=1, with pairwise comparisons between timepoints within each patient. Clonal relatedness used an edit distance of 3, and repertoire similarity used the Bhattacharyya coefficient, both computed in LymphoSeq. Linear discriminant analysis on week-3 changes in clonality and diversity was built with the R MASS and caret packages to classify response. TCRdb limited this immuneACCESS table to in-frame rearrangements with V and J called. A share of clones is missing; checked studies link under half to unresolved V genes, and the rest is unexplained. The V and J calls and clone size are taken from that table; D and trimming were inferred from the DNA. Within this sample are about 7,100 clones, with approximately 81% of them counted one time only. Of the sample, about 5.2% falls within the top ten clones.

The full study reports these points: The study could not determine whether the T cell clones driving repertoire changes were melanoma-specific or reflected general immune activation. Patients who later achieved disease control showed a bifurcated PBMC repertoire reorganization at W3, with increased clonality or increased diversity, unlike progressors. The relatively small sample size was acknowledged as a potential limitation on generalization of the results.

The sequence derives from a human donor with melanoma. The sequencing here drew on blood, taken from a patient treated with checkpoint blockade.

The DNA reads as follows: TGCGCCAGCAGCACAGGGGGAAGCTATGGCTACACCTTC. Its protein is CASSTGGSYGYTF. This chain joins TRBV5-1 to TRBJ1-2; TRBD1 aligns with 8 central bases. Measured from the cysteine to the phenylalanine, the CDR3 is 13 residues long. Left in the record is the CDR3 DNA by itself, 39 bases read in frame from the first base. The germline V end is reduced by 4 bases and the J end by 4 bases; junction bases left unmatched: 3. CDR1 and CDR2 were assigned from the germline V gene as SGHRS and YFSETQ.